Listed below are T cell receptor beta chains from one sample, sequenced in a study of blood T cell repertoires in COVID-19. Profiling relied on immunoSEQ multiplex PCR, and the TCRdb table lists in-frame clones only, not all of them. The repertoire holds some 270,000 clones, with approximately 90% as singletons. The sample taken for sequencing was peripheral blood. These receptors all come from a man between 25 and 39 years old with acute or convalescent COVID-19. Each CDR3 is given with its conserved first and last residue. The D gene is left open where the match is weak. Clone size is shown for a subset of rows, as once, few, many or a class of expanded clone.

length: 15
size: once
J: TRBJ2-3
V: TRBV7-8
D: TRBD2
DNA: TGTGCCAGCAGCTTAATCGGACTAGCAACAGATACGCAGTATTTT
CDR3: CASSLIGLATDTQYF

length: 13
size: once
J: TRBJ1-2
V: TRBV6-5
D: NA
DNA: TGTGCCAGCACCCCGCGGGAAAACTATGGCTACACCTTC
CDR3: CASTPRENYGYTF

length: 13
size: NA
J: TRBJ2-3
V: TRBV6-1
D: NA
DNA: TGTGCCAGCAGTGAACTAGCGACAGATACGCAGTATTTT
CDR3: CASSELATDTQYF

length: 14
size: once
J: TRBJ1-3
V: TRBV19
D: NA
DNA: TGTGCCAGTACCACCACAGGGTCTCGAAACACCATATATTTT
CDR3: CASTTTGSRNTIYF

length: 15
size: once
J: TRBJ2-7
V: TRBV28
D: TRBD2
DNA: TGTGCCAGCAATATTGCGCCTAGCGGGATGGGTGAGCAGTACTTC
CDR3: CASNIAPSGMGEQYF

length: 14
size: NA
J: TRBJ1-1
V: TRBV7-9
D: NA
DNA: TGTGCCAGCAGCTTACCGGCCCAGGGCACTGAAGCTTTCTTT
CDR3: CASSLPAQGTEAFF

length: 16
size: NA
J: TRBJ2-1
V: TRBV7-3
D: TRBD2
DNA: TGTGCCAGCAGCCTAGCGGGAGGGCCGTCCTACAATGAGCAGTTCTTC
CDR3: CASSLAGGPSYNEQFF

length: 15
size: NA
J: TRBJ2-2
V: TRBV19
D: NA
DNA: TGTGCCAGTAGTATCGGCCAGGCGAACACCGGGGAGCTGTTTTTT
CDR3: CASSIGQANTGELFF

length: 14
size: NA
J: TRBJ1-1
V: TRBV28
D: TRBD1
DNA: TGTGCCAGCAGCCCGGACAGGGTTCCCACTGAAGCTTTCTTT
CDR3: CASSPDRVPTEAFF

length: 14
size: NA
J: TRBJ1-1
V: TRBV6-5
D: TRBD1
DNA: TGTGCCAGCAGAGGACAGGGTTGGGACACTGAAGCTTTCTTT
CDR3: CASRGQGWDTEAFF

length: 14
size: once
J: TRBJ2-1
V: TRBV5-1
D: NA
DNA: TGCGCCAGCACTAAGCGGGCCAGGGTGGAGGAGCAGTTCTTC
CDR3: CASTKRARVEEQFF

length: 14
size: NA
J: TRBJ1-4
V: TRBV29-1
D: TRBD1
DNA: TGCAGCGTGGGGGACAGCGCAACTAATGAAAAACTGTTTTTT
CDR3: CSVGDSATNEKLFF

length: 13
size: NA
J: TRBJ1-5
V: TRBV19
D: TRBD1
DNA: TGTGCCACTGAGGACAGGTACAATCAGCCCCAGCATTTT
CDR3: CATEDRYNQPQHF

length: 15
size: few
J: TRBJ2-7
V: TRBV7-8
D: TRBD1
DNA: TGTGCCAGCAGCTTATCCTGGACAGGAACCTACGAGCAGTACTTC
CDR3: CASSLSWTGTYEQYF

length: 16
size: NA
J: TRBJ2-5
V: TRBV19
D: TRBD1
DNA: TGTGCCAGTAGTAAAATCCGGGACAGGGGACGGGAGACCCAGTACTTC
CDR3: CASSKIRDRGRETQYF

length: 16
size: NA
J: TRBJ2-7
V: TRBV12-1
D: NA
DNA: TGTGCCAGCAGCTGCCTAGGGGACAGGCCTTCCTACGAGCAGTACTTC
CDR3: CASSCLGDRPSYEQYF

length: 14
size: NA
J: TRBJ2-7
V: TRBV11-2
D: NA
DNA: TGTGCCAGCAGCTTAGCTTTAGCGAATTACGAGCAGTACTTC
CDR3: CASSLALANYEQYF

length: 14
size: few
J: TRBJ2-7
V: TRBV27
D: NA
DNA: TGTGCCAGCAGTTTTCGGACATATTCAAACGAGCAGTACTTC
CDR3: CASSFRTYSNEQYF

length: 15
size: once
J: TRBJ1-3
V: TRBV7-9
D: NA
DNA: TGTGCCAGCAGGCACCGGACAGCCCTCTCAAACACCATATATTTT
CDR3: CASRHRTALSNTIYF

length: 13
size: NA
J: TRBJ1-1
V: TRBV6-5
D: NA
DNA: TGTGCCAGCGACGGGAGGAAGAACACTGAAGCTTTCTTT
CDR3: CASDGRKNTEAFF

length: 14
size: NA
J: TRBJ1-2
V: TRBV2
D: TRBD1
DNA: TGTGCCAGCTCAACCTCCGGGACAGGGTTATACTACACCTTC
CDR3: CASSTSGTGLYYTF

length: 15
size: NA
J: TRBJ1-1
V: TRBV6-4
D: NA
DNA: TGTGCCAGCAGGGGGTGGAACGGGAGGAACTTCGAAGCTTTCTTT
CDR3: CASRGWNGRNFEAFF

length: 16
size: NA
J: TRBJ2-5
V: TRBV10-1
D: TRBD2
DNA: TGCGCCAGCAGCCCCGGGACTAGGGTATCTACGGAGACCCAGTACTTC
CDR3: CASSPGTRVSTETQYF

length: 13
size: NA
J: TRBJ2-7
V: TRBV27
D: NA
DNA: TGTGCCAGCATAGGGGCCGGTCCCTACGAGCAGTACTTC
CDR3: CASIGAGPYEQYF

length: 15
size: NA
J: TRBJ1-1
V: TRBV7-6
D: TRBD1
DNA: TGTGCCAGCAGCGAACTAACAGGGGGGGACACTGAAGCTTTCTTT
CDR3: CASSELTGGDTEAFF

length: 14
size: NA
J: TRBJ1-2
V: TRBV7-9
D: TRBD1
DNA: TGTGCCAGCAGCTTAGGACAGGGGGGGATCGGCTACACCTTC
CDR3: CASSLGQGGIGYTF

length: 15
size: once
J: TRBJ2-1
V: TRBV6-5
D: TRBD1
DNA: TGTGCCAGCAGCTTGGACAGGTTGACCTACAATGAGCAGTTCTTC
CDR3: CASSLDRLTYNEQFF

length: 15
size: NA
J: TRBJ2-5
V: TRBV7-7
D: NA
DNA: TGTGCTAGCAGCTTAGACGGGGTGAGGGGGGAGACCCAGTACTTC
CDR3: CASSLDGVRGETQYF

length: 12
size: NA
J: TRBJ1-5
V: TRBV6-1
D: NA
DNA: TGTGCCAGCAGTGAATCATGGAGGCCCCAGCATTTT
CDR3: CASSESWRPQHF

length: 16
size: NA
J: TRBJ1-5
V: TRBV4-1
D: TRBD1
DNA: TGCGCCAGCAGCCCGCGGACAGGAATAAGCAATCAGCCCCAGCATTTT
CDR3: CASSPRTGISNQPQHF

length: 14
size: NA
J: TRBJ2-7
V: TRBV4-2
D: TRBD2
DNA: TGTGCCAGCAGCCATAGCGGGAGCACCTACGAGCAGTACTTC
CDR3: CASSHSGSTYEQYF

length: 15
size: NA
J: TRBJ2-1
V: TRBV6-5
D: NA
DNA: TGTGCCAGCAGCCGAGACAGTAGCTCCTACAATGAGCAGTTCTTC
CDR3: CASSRDSSSYNEQFF

length: 14
size: few
J: TRBJ2-4
V: TRBV10-2
D: TRBD1
DNA: TGCGCCAGCAGCCAGACAGGGGGATCAAACATTCAGTACTTC
CDR3: CASSQTGGSNIQYF

length: 17
size: NA
J: TRBJ2-7
V: TRBV14
D: TRBD1
DNA: TGTGCCAGCAGCCCCGGACAGGGTAATGTTTTCGTCTACGAGCAGTACTTC
CDR3: CASSPGQGNVFVYEQYF

length: 11
size: NA
J: TRBJ2-2
V: TRBV19
D: NA
DNA: TGTGCCAGTAGTATCGTGGGGGAGCTGTTTTTT
CDR3: CASSIVGELFF

length: 13
size: NA
J: TRBJ2-7
V: TRBV7-9
D: TRBD1
DNA: TGTGCCAGCAGCTTAGGGACAGGTATCGAGCAGTACTTC
CDR3: CASSLGTGIEQYF